The 2 T cell receptor beta chains reported below all come from one sample, sequenced in a study of T-cell reconstitution after alpha-beta-depleted transplantation in children. The TCRbeta library incorporated unique molecular identifiers. Using its own MiXCR run on the PCR reads, TCRdb lists one record per CDR3 protein. The sample lists 420,000 or so distinct CDR3 sequences, 11% occurring once. This specimen was PBMCs from the stem cell graft donor, taken from the stem cell graft. All receptors derive from a human donor who donated a stem cell graft to a child with acute myeloid leukemia.

The table lists this clonotype with a few counts. V is TRBV5-1 and J is TRBJ2-3, with D unresolved. This CDR3 has 15 amino acids. V was cut by 4 bases and J by 2 bases, with 14 bases left in between. Germline V gene data show CDR1 as SGHRS and CDR2 as YFSETQ. Here the CDR3 reads CASSKSEPFTDTQYF. CDR3 DNA: TGCGCCAGCAGCAAATCCGAGCCCTTCACAGATACGCAGTATTTT.

This clonotype was counted many times. The chain combines TRBV18 with TRBJ2-2; D is unclear. Germline values: CDR1 KGHSH, CDR2 LQKENI. The CDR3 sequence is 16 residues long. The V end was cut by 1 base, the J end by 3 bases, with 12 bases between. CDR3 bases: TGTGCCAGCTCACCACGGTTTAACACTGACACCGGGGAGCTGTTTTTT. Residues: CASSPRFNTDTGELFF.